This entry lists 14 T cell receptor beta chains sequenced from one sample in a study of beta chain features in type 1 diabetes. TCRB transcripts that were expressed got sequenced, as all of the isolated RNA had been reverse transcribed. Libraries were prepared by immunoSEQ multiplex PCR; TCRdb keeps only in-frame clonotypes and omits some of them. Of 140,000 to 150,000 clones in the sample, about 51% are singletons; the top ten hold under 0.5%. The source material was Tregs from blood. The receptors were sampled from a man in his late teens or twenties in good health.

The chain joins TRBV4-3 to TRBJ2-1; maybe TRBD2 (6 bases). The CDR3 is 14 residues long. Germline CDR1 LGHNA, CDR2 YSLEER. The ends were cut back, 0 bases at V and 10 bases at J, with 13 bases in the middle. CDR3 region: CASSQDGGRSEQFF. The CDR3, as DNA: TGCGCCAGCAGCCAAGATGGGGGGAGAAGCGAGCAGTTCTTC.

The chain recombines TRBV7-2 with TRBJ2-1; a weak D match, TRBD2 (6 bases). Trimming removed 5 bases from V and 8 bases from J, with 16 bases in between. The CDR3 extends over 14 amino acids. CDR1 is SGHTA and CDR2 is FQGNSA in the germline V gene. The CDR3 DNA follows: TGTGCCAGCAGCCAAGTTTCTCTAGCGTATGAGCAGTTCTTC. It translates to CASSQVSLAYEQFF. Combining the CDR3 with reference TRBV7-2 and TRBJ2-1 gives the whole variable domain GAGVSQSPSNKVTEKGKDVELRCDPISGHTALYWYRQSLGQGLEFLIYFQGNSAPDKSGLPSDRFSAERTGGSVSTLTIQRTQQEDSAVYLCASSQVSLAYEQFFGPGTRLTVL.

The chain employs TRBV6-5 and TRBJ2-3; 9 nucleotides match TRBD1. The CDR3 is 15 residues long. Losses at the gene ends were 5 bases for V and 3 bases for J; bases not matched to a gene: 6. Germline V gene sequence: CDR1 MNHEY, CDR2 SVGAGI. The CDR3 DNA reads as TGTGCCAGCAGTCGGGACAGGGAAGTTACAGATACGCAGTATTTT. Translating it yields CASSRDREVTDTQYF.

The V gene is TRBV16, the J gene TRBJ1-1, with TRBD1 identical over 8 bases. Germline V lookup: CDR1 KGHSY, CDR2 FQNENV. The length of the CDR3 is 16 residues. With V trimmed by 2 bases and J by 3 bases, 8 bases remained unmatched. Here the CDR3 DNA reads TGTGCCAGCAGCCAAGACCCGACAGGGGACGACACTGAAGCTTTCTTT. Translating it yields CASSQDPTGDDTEAFF. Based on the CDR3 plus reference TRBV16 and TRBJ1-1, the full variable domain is GEEVAQTPKHLVRGEGQKAKLYCAPIKGHSYVFWYQQVLKNEFKFLISFQNENVFDETGMPKERFSAKCLPNSPCSLEIQATKLEDSAVYFCASSQDPTGDDTEAFFGQGTRLTVV.

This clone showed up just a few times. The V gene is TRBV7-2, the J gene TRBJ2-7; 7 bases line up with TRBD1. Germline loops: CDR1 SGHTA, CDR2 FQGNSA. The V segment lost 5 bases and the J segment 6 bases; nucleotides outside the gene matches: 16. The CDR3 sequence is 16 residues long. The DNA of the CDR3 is TGTGCCAGCAGCCGACGGACACTCGCAGGGGGTGGCGAGCAGTACTTC. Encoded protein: CASSRRTLAGGGEQYF.

The CDR3 DNA reads TGTGCCAGCAGTTCAACGAATAGCTTCTACTTC. Protein: CASSSTNSFYF. This chain connects TRBV28 to TRBJ2-4; unclear D gene. Trimming removed 4 bases at V and 16 bases at J, with 14 bases between. The CDR3 has 11 residues. From germline, CDR1 is MDHEN and CDR2 SYDVKM. Variable domain in full (rest from reference TRBV28 and TRBJ2-4): DVKVTQSSRYLVKRTGEKVFLECVQDMDHENMFWYRQDPGLGLRLIYFSYDVKMKEKGDIPEGYSVSREKKERFSLILESASTNQTSMYLCASSSTNSFYFGAGTRLSVL.

The CDR3 sequence is CASSRSEGLDEKLFF. In DNA, the CDR3 is TGTGCCAGCAGCCGGAGCGAGGGTCTTGATGAAAAACTGTTTTTT. The rearrangement uses TRBV7-9 and TRBJ1-4; D gene ambiguous. The germline gives CDR1 SEHNR, CDR2 FQNEAQ (reference sequence). Trimming left V 5 bases short and J 6 bases short, with 16 bases between. The CDR3 runs to 15 residues.

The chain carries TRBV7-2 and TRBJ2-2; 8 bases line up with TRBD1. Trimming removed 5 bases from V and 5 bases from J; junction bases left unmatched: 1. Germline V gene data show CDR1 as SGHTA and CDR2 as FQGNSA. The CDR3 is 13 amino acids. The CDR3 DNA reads TGTGCCAGCAGCCGACAGGGGACCGGGGAGCTGTTTTTT. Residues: CASSRQGTGELFF.

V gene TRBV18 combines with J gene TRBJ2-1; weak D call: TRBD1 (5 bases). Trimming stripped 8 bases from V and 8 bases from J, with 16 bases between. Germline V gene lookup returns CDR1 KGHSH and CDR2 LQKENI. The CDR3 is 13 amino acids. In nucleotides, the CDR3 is TGTGCCAGCCGGCAGGGAATTTACGATGAGCAGTTCTTC. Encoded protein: CASRQGIYDEQFF.

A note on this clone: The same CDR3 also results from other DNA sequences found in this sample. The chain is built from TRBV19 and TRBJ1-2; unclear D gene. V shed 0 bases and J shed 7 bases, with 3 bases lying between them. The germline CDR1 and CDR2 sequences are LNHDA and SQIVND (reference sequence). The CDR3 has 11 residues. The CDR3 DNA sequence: TGTGCCAGTAGTATAGATCTTGGCTACACCTTC. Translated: CASSIDLGYTF.

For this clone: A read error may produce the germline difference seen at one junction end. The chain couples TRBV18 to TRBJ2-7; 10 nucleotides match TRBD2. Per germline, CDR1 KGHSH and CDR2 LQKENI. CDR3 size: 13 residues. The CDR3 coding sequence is TGTGCCAGCTCACCGACGGAAGCGGGAGGGCCGCACTTC. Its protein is CASSPTEAGGPHF.

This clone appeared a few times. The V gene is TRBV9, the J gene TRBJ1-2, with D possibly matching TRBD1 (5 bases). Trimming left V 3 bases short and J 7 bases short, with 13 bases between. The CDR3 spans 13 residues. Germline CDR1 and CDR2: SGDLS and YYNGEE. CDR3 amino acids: CASSGRAFSGYTF. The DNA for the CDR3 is TGTGCCAGCAGCGGCAGGGCTTTTAGTGGCTACACCTTC. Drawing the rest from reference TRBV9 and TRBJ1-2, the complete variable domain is DSGVTQTPKHLITATGQRVTLRCSPRSGDLSVYWYQQSLDQGLQFLIQYYNGEERAKGNILERFSAQQFPDLHSELNLSSLELGDSALYFCASSGRAFSGYTFGSGTRLTVV.

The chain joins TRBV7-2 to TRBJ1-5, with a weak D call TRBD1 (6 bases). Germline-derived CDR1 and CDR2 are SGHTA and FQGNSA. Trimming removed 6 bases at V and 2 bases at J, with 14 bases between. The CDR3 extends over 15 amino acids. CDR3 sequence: CASSYQGLGNQPQHF. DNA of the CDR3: TGTGCCAGCAGTTACCAGGGGTTAGGCAATCAGCCCCAGCATTTT.

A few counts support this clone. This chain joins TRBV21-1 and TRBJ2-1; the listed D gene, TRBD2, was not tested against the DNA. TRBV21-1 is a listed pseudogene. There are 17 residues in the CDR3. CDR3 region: CASSKVGLAGIYNEQFF. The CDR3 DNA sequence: TGTGCCAGCAGCAAAGTAGGTCTAGCGGGTATTTACAATGAGCAGTTCTTC.